A single sample is the source of the 23 T cell receptor beta chains below, sequenced in a study of OX40 agonist ivuxolimab in advanced cancers. Profiled with immunoSEQ multiplex PCR; TCRdb holds only in-frame clones, not every one. Among about 110,000 clones listed, around 93% were seen once. The sequencing used CD4+ or CD8+ T cells sorted from blood, collected in a trial of the OX40 agonist ivuxolimab. These receptors were taken from an adult with an advanced solid tumor such as melanoma, head and neck, liver or kidney cancer.

The chain employs TRBV27 and TRBJ2-7, with D tentatively TRBD1 (5 bases). The germline V and J ends were trimmed by 2 bases and 3 bases, with 8 bases remaining between them. Germline CDR1 is MNHEY and CDR2 is SMNVEV (reference sequence). The CDR3 has 13 residues. The CDR3 loop reads CASSLERGYEQYF. In nucleotides, the CDR3 is TGTGCCAGCAGTTTAGAAAGGGGCTACGAGCAGTACTTC.

This clone appeared a single time. The rearrangement joins TRBV15 to TRBJ2-7, with D unresolved. Germline loops: CDR1 LNHNV, CDR2 YYDKDF (reference sequence). With 2 bases removed from V and 0 bases from J, the gap between germline ends came to 11 bases. The CDR3 is made up of 15 amino acids. CDR3 protein: CATSRFDMSSYEQYF. The CDR3 DNA is TGTGCCACCAGCAGATTTGACATGAGCTCCTACGAGCAGTACTTC.

This chain joins TRBV5-1 and TRBJ2-1, with 9 bases matching TRBD2. Germline CDR1 reads SGHRS; CDR2 reads YFSETQ. V trimming: 0 bases; J trimming: 8 bases; junction bases outside the gene matches: 9. The CDR3 consists of 16 residues. Written as DNA, the CDR3 is TGCGCCAGCAGCTTGGTCCTAGCGGGGTCACCATATGAGCAGTTCTTC. It is translated as CASSLVLAGSPYEQFF.

This chain connects TRBV19 to TRBJ1-5; weak D call: TRBD1 (6 bases). This CDR3 has 13 amino acids. Trimming took off 5 bases at V and 5 bases at J, with 10 bases between the two ends. CDR1 is LNHDA, CDR2 SQIVND, per germline (reference sequence). CDR3: CASSGQPDQPQHF. The CDR3 region has the DNA TGTGCCAGTAGTGGACAGCCAGATCAGCCCCAGCATTTT.

The chain combines TRBV30 with TRBJ1-1; TRBD1 aligns across 11 bases. The CDR3 contains 15 residues. The V segment lost 5 bases and the J segment 5 bases; nucleotides outside the gene matches: 10. Germline loops: CDR1 GTSNPN, CDR2 SVGIG (reference sequence). This chain's CDR3 is CAWGTGGSIGTEAFF. The CDR3 DNA reads as TGTGCCTGGGGGACAGGGGGAAGTATTGGGACTGAAGCTTTCTTT.

The chain carries TRBV18 and TRBJ1-2; possible D gene TRBD1, 5 bases. The CDR3 has 13 residues. Germline V gene sequence: CDR1 KGHSH, CDR2 LQKENI. Trimming took off 6 bases at V and 3 bases at J, with 11 bases between the two ends. The CDR3 is CASSAGGDYGYTF. The DNA of the CDR3 is TGTGCCAGCTCCGCCGGGGGGGACTATGGCTACACCTTC.

This clone appeared once. The rearrangement joins TRBV19 to TRBJ2-1; TRBD2 might be the D (6 bases). The CDR3 consists of 16 residues. The germline CDR1 and CDR2 sequences are LNHDA and SQIVND (reference sequence). V dropped 5 bases and J dropped 6 bases, with 20 bases sitting between them. CDR3 DNA sequence: TGTGCCAGTAGTGGCGGTCGTTTTCTAGCGTCCAATGAGCAGTTCTTC. This codes for CASSGGRFLASNEQFF.

V and J are TRBV29-1 and TRBJ1-1; no clear D. Germline values: CDR1 SQVTM, CDR2 ANQGSEA. With 3 bases removed from V and 1 base from J, the gap between germline ends came to 12 bases. CDR3 size: 14 residues. The CDR3 nucleotides are TGCAGCGTTGAGTTGGGCACGGGGAACACTGAAGCTTTCTTT. Translation gives CSVELGTGNTEAFF.

The V call is TRBV28, the J call TRBJ1-5, with D unresolved. The germline gives CDR1 MDHEN, CDR2 SYDVKM. V lost 4 bases and J lost 12, with 16 bases in between. The CDR3 sequence is 13 residues long. CDR3 in DNA: TGTGCCAGCAGTTCCATGAGGGAATTTGTCCAGCATTTT. Its protein product is CASSSMREFVQHF.

V is TRBV27 and J is TRBJ2-5, with D possibly TRBD2 on 5 matching bases. The DNA end is a closer match to TRBJ2-7, so the J assignment may be wrong. CDR3 length equals 13 residues. CDR1 is MNHEY and CDR2 is SMNVEV in the germline V gene (reference sequence). CDR3 region: CASSYGVGYEQYF. The CDR3 DNA reads TGTGCCAGCAGTTACGGGGTCGGCTACGAGCAGTACTTC.

The J gene is TRBJ2-1, the V gene TRBV21-1; TRBD2 reflects the table's D call only, with no check against the DNA. TRBV21-1 is reported as a pseudogene. The CDR3 is 17 amino acids. CDR3 loop: CASAWGGASGRENEQFF. CDR3 coding DNA: TGTGCCAGCGCCTGGGGGGGCGCTAGCGGGAGGGAGAATGAGCAGTTCTTC.

The chain is built from TRBV27 and TRBJ2-3; D is tentatively TRBD1 or TRBD2 (6 bases each). V shed 0 bases and J shed 5 bases, with 18 bases lying between them. CDR1 is MNHEY and CDR2 is SMNVEV in the germline V gene (reference sequence). CDR3 size: 17 residues. Here the CDR3 DNA reads TGTGCCAGCAGTTTATCATACCTAAGGGGGAGGCAAGATACGCAGTATTTT. Its protein is CASSLSYLRGRQDTQYF.

The rearrangement joins TRBV19 to TRBJ2-7; tentatively, D is TRBD1 or TRBD2 (5 bases each). V gave up 5 bases and J gave up 2 bases, with 10 bases separating them. CDR1 is LNHDA, CDR2 SQIVND, per germline (reference sequence). This CDR3 contains 13 residues. CDR3 region: CASSRDGAYEQYF. The CDR3 DNA reads TGTGCCAGTAGTCGGGACGGAGCCTACGAGCAGTACTTC.

In this sample, this clone turned up once. CDR3 coding DNA: TGTGCCACCGGGGACAGGGGGTCCTACGAGCAGTACTTC. Amino acids: CATGDRGSYEQYF. The rearrangement links TRBV6-5 to TRBJ2-7, with 11 bases fitting TRBD1. CDR3 length: 13 residues. CDR1 and CDR2 from the germline V gene are MNHEY and SVGAGI. After removal of 10 bases from V and 1 base from J, the junction contained 3 bases not matched to a gene.

This chain uses TRBV15 with TRBJ2-7; a possible D gene is TRBD1 (5 bases). Germline V gene sequence: CDR1 LNHNV, CDR2 YYDKDF (reference sequence). V was clipped by 2 bases and J by 0 bases, with 11 bases between them. This CDR3 is 15 amino acids long. The CDR3 bases are TGTGCCACCAGCAGATACGGGCAGGGCTCCTACGAGCAGTACTTC. It codes for CATSRYGQGSYEQYF.

The chain uses TRBV2 and TRBJ1-3, with 9 nucleotides matching TRBD1. The trim removed 6 bases at V and 1 base at J, leaving 13 bases unmatched. The CDR3 loop spans 18 amino acids. Germline CDR1 is SNHLY and CDR2 is FYNNEI. In nucleotides, the CDR3 is TGTGCCAGCAGCGAGACAGGGGGGGTATTTCAATCTGGAAACACCATATATTTT. Translating it yields CASSETGGVFQSGNTIYF.

Only a few counts were recorded for this clone. The V call is TRBV10-1, the J call TRBJ2-7; D remains unclear. V lost 8 bases and J 4 bases, leaving 18 bases between the germline ends. CDR1 is WNHNN, CDR2 SYGVQD, per germline (reference sequence). This CDR3 is 14 amino acids long. The CDR3 DNA follows: TGCGCCAGCCTAACAGTGCCCCTTTGGTACGAGCAGTACTTC. This translates into CASLTVPLWYEQYF.

This chain connects TRBV25-1 to TRBJ2-7, with a possible D match to TRBD2 (6 bases). CDR1 MGHDK and CDR2 SYGVNS come from the germline V gene. Deletions cut 8 bases from V and 7 bases from J, with 18 bases between. The CDR3 length is 13 residues. The CDR3 protein is CASVHNGLREQYF. The CDR3 DNA follows: TGTGCCAGCGTACACAATGGACTACGGGAGCAGTACTTC.

There are many counts of this clone. V and J are TRBV4-1 and TRBJ1-2; TRBD1 aligns across 12 bases. The length of the CDR3 is 19 residues. Trimming at V came to 4 bases and at J to 8 bases, leaving 20 bases not matched to a gene. From germline, CDR1 is MGHRA and CDR2 YSYEKL. The CDR3 reads CASSPLFAGTGGSLEGYTF. CDR3 in DNA: TGCGCCAGCAGCCCCCTTTTTGCCGGGACAGGGGGCAGCCTCGAAGGCTACACCTTC.

This clone was recorded once. The chain has TRBV9 and TRBJ1-1; TRBD1 is a possible D gene (6 bases). The CDR3 consists of 13 residues. The V and J ends lost 0 bases and 8 bases respectively, with 11 bases between them. Germline V gives CDR1 SGDLS, CDR2 YYNGEE. CDR3 in DNA: TGTGCCAGCAGCGTAGGAGGGACACAAGAAGCTTTCTTT. Amino acids: CASSVGGTQEAFF. The variable domain in full, with the rest retrieved from reference TRBV9 and TRBJ1-1, is DSGVTQTPKHLITATGQRVTLRCSPRSGDLSVYWYQQSLDQGLQFLIQYYNGEERAKGNILERFSAQQFPDLHSELNLSSLELGDSALYFCASSVGGTQEAFFGQGTRLTVV.

The rearrangement joins TRBV6-6 to TRBJ2-1, with 7 nucleotides matching TRBD2. V lost 9 bases, J lost 10 bases, and 9 bases stayed unmatched. CDR1 and CDR2 (germline): MNHNY, SVGAGI (reference sequence). The CDR3 extends over 12 amino acids. As DNA, the CDR3 is TGTGCCAGTCGGCGGGAGACCGAGGAGCAGTTCTTC. Protein product: CASRRETEEQFF.

The chain has TRBV4-1 and TRBJ2-3; D uncertain. Trimming pared 2 bases from V and 0 bases from J, leaving 9 bases between. The CDR3 has 15 amino acids. Germline V CDR1 and CDR2: MGHRA, YSYEKL. The CDR3 loop reads CASSQLEISTDTQYF. CDR3 nucleotides: TGCGCCAGCAGCCAACTAGAAATTAGCACAGATACGCAGTATTTT.

V is TRBV27 and J is TRBJ2-1; no definite D call. Germline assignment: CDR1 MNHEY and CDR2 SMNVEV (reference sequence). V lost 3 bases to trimming and J lost 5 bases, with 8 bases between them. The CDR3 loop spans 13 amino acids. The CDR3, as DNA: TGTGCCAGCAGTTTCAATCAAAACAATGAGCAGTTCTTC. It is translated as CASSFNQNNEQFF.